These T cell receptor beta chains were read from a single sample in a study of T cell repertoires in ileal Crohn's disease. Sequencing used immunoSEQ multiplex PCR; TCRdb keeps in-frame clones, though not all of them. The sample consists of under 20,000 clones, 65% to 80% of them appearing once. Sequenced: ileal tissue. The receptors here all came from an adult with Crohn's disease. Each CDR3 is given with its conserved first and last residue. The order of the fields is V gene, clone size, J gene, D gene, CDR3 DNA, CDR3 protein. D genes are given only for firm matches. Rows give clone size only sometimes, using once, few, many, or a class for an expanded clone.

v_gene: TRBV2; abundance: -; j_gene: TRBJ2-3; d_gene: TRBD1; CDR3nt: TGTGCCAGCAGTGGAAATGCTTGGGTGGGACAGGGGGGCACAGATACGCAGTATTTT; CDR3aa: CASSGNAWVGQGGTDTQYF
v_gene: TRBV20-1; abundance: -; j_gene: TRBJ1-2; d_gene: -; CDR3nt: TGCAGTGCTAGGTTCAGATATGGCTACACCTTC; CDR3aa: CSARFRYGYTF
v_gene: TRBV7-2; abundance: medium-sized; j_gene: TRBJ1-1; d_gene: -; CDR3nt: TGTGCCAGCAGCACGGACAACCGGAACACTGAAGCTTTCTTT; CDR3aa: CASSTDNRNTEAFF
v_gene: TRBV30; abundance: -; j_gene: TRBJ2-3; d_gene: TRBD2; CDR3nt: TGTGCCCGCCGGGGGGAGGGGAACACAGATACGCAGTATTTT; CDR3aa: CARRGEGNTDTQYF
v_gene: TRBV5-4; abundance: few; j_gene: TRBJ1-2; d_gene: -; CDR3nt: TGTGCCAGCAGCTTGTACCGCGCTAACTATGGCTACACCTTC; CDR3aa: CASSLYRANYGYTF
v_gene: TRBV19; abundance: -; j_gene: TRBJ2-7; d_gene: TRBD1; CDR3nt: TGTGCCAGTAGTATTTCCGGGACAGGGGCCTACGAGCAGTACTTC; CDR3aa: CASSISGTGAYEQYF
v_gene: TRBV11-2; abundance: -; j_gene: TRBJ2-7; d_gene: -; CDR3nt: TGTGCCAGCAGATATGGACAGTACTCTGGCGAGCAGTACTTC; CDR3aa: CASRYGQYSGEQYF
v_gene: TRBV2; abundance: -; j_gene: TRBJ2-7; d_gene: -; CDR3nt: TGTGCCAGCAGTGACCGGGGGGCGTCCTACGAGCAGTACTTC; CDR3aa: CASSDRGASYEQYF
v_gene: TRBV29-1; abundance: -; j_gene: TRBJ2-3; d_gene: -; CDR3nt: TGCAGCCCTAGATTCGGGTCGGATACGCAGTATTTT; CDR3aa: CSPRFGSDTQYF
v_gene: TRBV6-5; abundance: few; j_gene: TRBJ2-5; d_gene: TRBD1; CDR3nt: TGTGCCAGCAGTTCCGGGACAGGCGGTCAAGAGACCCAGTACTTC; CDR3aa: CASSSGTGGQETQYF
v_gene: TRBV30; abundance: -; j_gene: TRBJ2-1; d_gene: TRBD2; CDR3nt: TGTGCCTGGAGTTACGGGGGGGGATCCTACAATGAGCAGTTCTTC; CDR3aa: CAWSYGGGSYNEQFF
v_gene: TRBV2; abundance: few; j_gene: TRBJ2-2; d_gene: TRBD2; CDR3nt: TGTGCCAGCAGTCTGGTGGGAGGGGACGCCGGGGAGCTGTTTTTT; CDR3aa: CASSLVGGDAGELFF
v_gene: TRBV11-2; abundance: -; j_gene: TRBJ2-5; d_gene: -; CDR3nt: TGTGCCAGCAGCGCAGGGAATCGAGAGACCCAGTACTTC; CDR3aa: CASSAGNRETQYF
v_gene: TRBV6-1; abundance: -; j_gene: TRBJ1-1; d_gene: -; CDR3nt: TGTGCCAGCAGTGAGGGGGGGGGTCGGACTGAAGCTTTCTTT; CDR3aa: CASSEGGGRTEAFF
v_gene: TRBV6-5; abundance: once; j_gene: TRBJ1-1; d_gene: -; CDR3nt: TGTGCCAGCAGTGATACCATCGGCACTGAAGCTTTCTTT; CDR3aa: CASSDTIGTEAFF
v_gene: TRBV7-2; abundance: few; j_gene: TRBJ1-4; d_gene: -; CDR3nt: TGTGCCAGCAGCTTCCTCAGGGGAGAAGAAAAACTGTTTTTT; CDR3aa: CASSFLRGEEKLFF
v_gene: TRBV19; abundance: -; j_gene: TRBJ2-2; d_gene: TRBD2; CDR3nt: TGTGCCAGTAGTATCCTCCCGGCTAGCGGGAGAAAGAACACCGGGGAGCTGTTTTTT; CDR3aa: CASSILPASGRKNTGELFF
v_gene: TRBV19; abundance: -; j_gene: TRBJ2-5; d_gene: -; CDR3nt: TGTGCCAGTAGTGTGGTACTTCAAGAGACCCAGTACTTC; CDR3aa: CASSVVLQETQYF
v_gene: TRBV2; abundance: -; j_gene: TRBJ2-4; d_gene: -; CDR3nt: TGTGCCAGCAGTGAATCGGTGGCCAAAAACATTCAGTACTTC; CDR3aa: CASSESVAKNIQYF
v_gene: TRBV7-3; abundance: -; j_gene: TRBJ2-3; d_gene: -; CDR3nt: TGTGCCAGCAGCCCACGCGGGGCAGGCACAGATACGCAGTATTTT; CDR3aa: CASSPRGAGTDTQYF
v_gene: TRBV27; abundance: -; j_gene: TRBJ2-5; d_gene: -; CDR3nt: TGTGCCAGCAGTTTACTCGGGACTGTGGGGACCCAGTACTTC; CDR3aa: CASSLLGTVGTQYF
v_gene: TRBV9; abundance: -; j_gene: TRBJ1-2; d_gene: -; CDR3nt: TGTGCCAGCAGCGTAGGAGGAGCCCTCGAGGGTGGCTACACCTTC; CDR3aa: CASSVGGALEGGYTF
v_gene: TRBV27; abundance: -; j_gene: TRBJ2-7; d_gene: TRBD1; CDR3nt: TGTGCCAGCAGTCGAACAGGGGACAGGGGGTTTGGGCTGGTTACCTACGAGCAGTACTTC; CDR3aa: CASSRTGDRGFGLVTYEQYF
v_gene: TRBV13; abundance: -; j_gene: TRBJ1-3; d_gene: -; CDR3nt: TGTGCCAGCAGCTTAGGTGGGGGGGAATGCTCTGGAAACACCATATATTTT; CDR3aa: CASSLGGGECSGNTIYF
v_gene: TRBV28; abundance: -; j_gene: TRBJ1-2; d_gene: -; CDR3nt: TGTGCCAGCAGTGCCCGGAGCTATGGCTACACCTTC; CDR3aa: CASSARSYGYTF
v_gene: TRBV19; abundance: few; j_gene: TRBJ1-2; d_gene: -; CDR3nt: TGTGCCAGTAGTATAGATTTGCGGGGCTACACCTTC; CDR3aa: CASSIDLRGYTF
v_gene: TRBV15; abundance: few; j_gene: TRBJ2-2; d_gene: TRBD2; CDR3nt: TGTGCCACCAGAAGTTCGGGGGGTGCCGGGGAGCTGTTTTTT; CDR3aa: CATRSSGGAGELFF
v_gene: TRBV5-1; abundance: -; j_gene: TRBJ1-2; d_gene: -; CDR3nt: TGCGCCAGCAGCTCCGGGGGAAATAACTATGGCTACACCTTC; CDR3aa: CASSSGGNNYGYTF
v_gene: TRBV5-1; abundance: -; j_gene: TRBJ2-1; d_gene: TRBD2; CDR3nt: TGCGCCAGCAGGGCTAGCGGGCGCTCCTACAATGAGCAGTTCTTC; CDR3aa: CASRASGRSYNEQFF
v_gene: TRBV5-8; abundance: once; j_gene: TRBJ2-6; d_gene: TRBD1; CDR3nt: TGTGCCAGCAGCTTGGAACCGGGACAGGGGTTCGGGGCCAACGTCCTGACTTTC; CDR3aa: CASSLEPGQGFGANVLTF
v_gene: TRBV5-1; abundance: few; j_gene: TRBJ2-7; d_gene: TRBD1; CDR3nt: TGCGCCAGCAGCTTGGACTCTTCCGCCGGGACAGCTTTC; CDR3aa: CASSLDSSAGTAF
v_gene: TRBV2; abundance: -; j_gene: TRBJ2-1; d_gene: -; CDR3nt: TGTGCCAGCAGGCCTCGGCGGGTCGACAACAATGAGCAGTTCTTC; CDR3aa: CASRPRRVDNNEQFF
v_gene: TRBV5-6; abundance: once; j_gene: TRBJ1-2; d_gene: -; CDR3nt: TGTGCCAGCAGCTTGGTCGGAGGGTTAGGCGGCTACACCTTC; CDR3aa: CASSLVGGLGGYTF
v_gene: TRBV7-2; abundance: -; j_gene: TRBJ2-7; d_gene: TRBD2; CDR3nt: TGTGCCAGCAGCTTAAGGTCTGCAGCGGGAGTTGTCGGGGGCGAGCAGTACTTC; CDR3aa: CASSLRSAAGVVGGEQYF
v_gene: TRBV18; abundance: -; j_gene: TRBJ1-3; d_gene: -; CDR3nt: TGTGCCAGCTCATCCCGGGGGGACTCTGGAAACACCATATATTTT; CDR3aa: CASSSRGDSGNTIYF
v_gene: TRBV15; abundance: -; j_gene: TRBJ1-2; d_gene: -; CDR3nt: TGTGCCACCAGCAGAGATCGGAGGGACTCTGGCTACACCTTC; CDR3aa: CATSRDRRDSGYTF
v_gene: TRBV2; abundance: -; j_gene: TRBJ2-2; d_gene: -; CDR3nt: TGTGCCAGCAGACAGGACAGCAACACCGGGGAGCTGTTTTTT; CDR3aa: CASRQDSNTGELFF
v_gene: TRBV2; abundance: -; j_gene: TRBJ2-7; d_gene: TRBD1; CDR3nt: TGTGCCAGCAGTGAAGCGCGGACAGGAGTCCTCTACGAGCAGTACTTC; CDR3aa: CASSEARTGVLYEQYF
v_gene: TRBV29-1; abundance: -; j_gene: TRBJ2-3; d_gene: TRBD2; CDR3nt: TGCAGCGTTCCCAGGACTAGCGGGAGGATTGGAGATACGCAGTATTTT; CDR3aa: CSVPRTSGRIGDTQYF
v_gene: TRBV2; abundance: -; j_gene: TRBJ2-7; d_gene: -; CDR3nt: TGTGCCAGCTCACGTCAGGCCTACGAGCAGTACTTC; CDR3aa: CASSRQAYEQYF
v_gene: TRBV4-3; abundance: -; j_gene: TRBJ1-2; d_gene: TRBD1; CDR3nt: TGCGCCAGCAGTTCCGACAGGGTTATGGGCTACACCTTC; CDR3aa: CASSSDRVMGYTF
v_gene: TRBV4-3; abundance: -; j_gene: TRBJ1-1; d_gene: -; CDR3nt: TGCGCCAGAGGGGGGGGACGAGACACTGAAGCTTTCTTT; CDR3aa: CARGGGRDTEAFF
v_gene: TRBV5-1; abundance: -; j_gene: TRBJ2-7; d_gene: -; CDR3nt: TGCGCCAGCAGGGGACACTTCTACGAGCAGTACTTC; CDR3aa: CASRGHFYEQYF
v_gene: TRBV6-5; abundance: -; j_gene: TRBJ1-2; d_gene: -; CDR3nt: TGTGCCAGCAGACGACAGGAACATGGCTACACCTTC; CDR3aa: CASRRQEHGYTF
v_gene: TRBV29-1; abundance: once; j_gene: TRBJ2-1; d_gene: TRBD1; CDR3nt: TGCAGCGTTGAAGATTGGAAAGGGGGCGTGGGAAATGAGCAGTTCTTC; CDR3aa: CSVEDWKGGVGNEQFF
v_gene: TRBV30; abundance: -; j_gene: TRBJ1-2; d_gene: -; CDR3nt: TGTGCCTCTACGACAGGATCCCACTATGGCTACACCTTC; CDR3aa: CASTTGSHYGYTF
v_gene: TRBV5-1; abundance: -; j_gene: TRBJ2-5; d_gene: -; CDR3nt: TGCGCCAGCAAGGTGATGGGGGGTACAAAACAAGAGACCCAGTACTTC; CDR3aa: CASKVMGGTKQETQYF
v_gene: TRBV21-1; abundance: -; j_gene: TRBJ2-5; d_gene: -; CDR3nt: TGTGCCAGCGCGGTGGATACCCAAGAGACCCAGTACTTC; CDR3aa: CASAVDTQETQYF
v_gene: TRBV6-5; abundance: once; j_gene: TRBJ1-1; d_gene: TRBD1; CDR3nt: TGTGCCAGCAGGGCAACAGGGGACACTGAAGCTTTCTTT; CDR3aa: CASRATGDTEAFF
v_gene: TRBV7-9; abundance: once; j_gene: TRBJ1-6; d_gene: -; CDR3nt: TGTGCCAGCAGCTACTCAGGGTCATTCTCCTATAATTCACCCCTCCACTTT; CDR3aa: CASSYSGSFSYNSPLHF
v_gene: TRBV6-1; abundance: once; j_gene: TRBJ1-6; d_gene: -; CDR3nt: TGTGCCAGCAGTGGGGCTCCCGGAAATTCACCCCTCCACTTT; CDR3aa: CASSGAPGNSPLHF
v_gene: TRBV6-6; abundance: -; j_gene: TRBJ1-5; d_gene: TRBD1; CDR3nt: TGTGCCAGCAGACAGGGGTCCTCTCACGATCAGCCCCAGCATTTT; CDR3aa: CASRQGSSHDQPQHF
v_gene: TRBV6-5; abundance: -; j_gene: TRBJ1-5; d_gene: -; CDR3nt: TGTGCCAGCAGTTACTCTAGGTGGGGAGGCCAGCCCCAGCATTTT; CDR3aa: CASSYSRWGGQPQHF